This is a list of T cell receptor beta chains from one sample in a study of T cell repertoires in cytomegalovirus infection. Each CDR3 protein is one row after TCRdb ran MiXCR on the reads. The sample consists of approximately 750,000 distinct CDR3 sequences, 35% to 45% of them appearing once. The sequenced sample consisted of PBMCs. These receptors were taken from a human donor in good health (CMV status not recorded). Some clones in this sample may be carry-over from other donors' samples. CDR3s include the opening cysteine and the closing phenylalanine or tryptophan. Each record gives: J gene, clone size, D gene, V gene, CDR3 protein, CDR3 DNA. The D gene is left open where the match is weak. Clone size is shown for a subset of rows, as once, few, many or a class of expanded clone.

TRBJ2-7	-	TRBD1	TRBV29-1	CSVASGTGFYEQYF	TGCAGCGTAGCCTCCGGGACAGGGTTCTACGAGCAGTACTTC
TRBJ2-7	few	-	TRBV7-2	CASRSNRGTYEQYF	TGTGCCAGCAGGTCTAACCGGGGCACCTACGAGCAGTACTTC
TRBJ1-5	few	-	TRBV7-9	CASSSTGLTGQPQHF	TGTGCCAGCAGCTCAACCGGCCTCACGGGTCAGCCCCAGCATTTT
TRBJ1-5	many	-	TRBV7-8	CASSLVGVREGNQPQHF	TGTGCCAGCAGCTTAGTTGGGGTCAGGGAAGGGAATCAGCCCCAGCATTTT
TRBJ2-1	-	-	TRBV19	CASSIDGGAPQFF	TGTGCCAGTAGTATCGACGGCGGGGCGCCTCAGTTCTTC
TRBJ2-5	-	TRBD2	TRBV7-3	CASSAGLAIQETQYF	TGTGCCAGCAGCGCGGGACTAGCCATCCAAGAGACCCAGTACTTC
TRBJ2-4	-	-	TRBV20-1	CSARGAGNIQYF	TGCAGTGCTAGAGGGGCAGGAAACATTCAGTACTTC
TRBJ2-3	-	-	TRBV7-3	CASSLDRLAGSDTQYF	TGTGCCAGCAGCCTAGACAGGCTAGCCGGTTCGGATACGCAGTATTTT
TRBJ1-1	many	TRBD1	TRBV4-1	CASSHTPGQGADNTEAFF	TGCGCCAGCAGCCACACCCCGGGACAGGGGGCAGATAACACTGAAGCTTTCTTT
TRBJ1-1	-	-	TRBV5-5	CASSRSAGNTEAFF	TGTGCCAGCAGCCGATCCGCGGGGAACACTGAAGCTTTCTTT
TRBJ2-7	few	-	TRBV7-2	CASSLVQKRYEQYF	TGTGCCAGCAGCTTAGTACAGAAGCGCTACGAGCAGTACTTC
TRBJ2-1	-	TRBD1	TRBV28	CASSFGDRIYNEQFF	TGTGCCAGCAGTTTCGGGGACAGAATCTACAATGAGCAGTTCTTC
TRBJ1-2	-	TRBD1	TRBV14	CASSLQGGTYYGYTF	TGTGCCAGCAGCCTACAGGGGGGGACGTACTATGGCTACACCTTC
TRBJ1-3	-	-	TRBV14	CASSQAGDFYRNTIYF	TGTGCCAGCAGCCAAGCAGGGGACTTTTATAGAAACACCATATATTTT
TRBJ1-2	-	-	TRBV20-1	CSARETGGYGYTF	TGCAGTGCTAGGGAGACAGGTGGCTATGGCTACACCTTC
TRBJ1-2	few	-	TRBV5-1	CASSFGTPNYGYTF	TGCGCCAGCAGCTTCGGGACACCTAACTATGGCTACACCTTC
TRBJ2-1	few	TRBD2	TRBV12-3/TRBV12-4	CASSSLGVSGREDYNEQFF	TGTGCCAGCAGTTCCCTCGGTGTTAGCGGGAGGGAGGACTACAATGAGCAGTTCTTC
TRBJ1-5	few	TRBD1	TRBV7-8	CASSLAGTGTKQPQHF	TGTGCCAGCAGCTTAGCGGGGACAGGGACCAAACAGCCCCAGCATTTT
TRBJ2-7	-	-	TRBV20-1	CSARGNRGTYEQYF	TGCAGTGCTAGAGGCAATAGAGGAACCTACGAGCAGTACTTC
TRBJ2-4	-	-	TRBV12-3/TRBV12-4	CASSPRGESKNIQYF	TGTGCCAGCAGCCCTAGGGGTGAATCCAAAAACATTCAGTACTTC
TRBJ2-2	few	-	TRBV28	CASSTNLPGPKKELFF	TGTGCCAGCAGTACGAACCTCCCGGGCCCAAAAAAAGAGCTGTTTTTT
TRBJ1-2	-	-	TRBV6-5	CASSYSIPADGYTF	TGTGCCAGCAGTTACTCGATACCCGCGGATGGCTACACCTTC
TRBJ2-5	-	-	TRBV6-2/TRBV6-3	CASSRPGRGETQYF	TGTGCCAGCAGTCGACCGGGCAGGGGTGAGACCCAGTACTTC
TRBJ1-2	few	TRBD1	TRBV7-6	CASSFDRGSVGYTF	TGTGCCAGCAGCTTTGACAGGGGATCAGTGGGCTACACCTTC
TRBJ1-3	-	TRBD1	TRBV5-5	CASSLEGQGNTIYF	TGTGCCAGCAGCTTGGAGGGACAGGGAAACACCATATATTTT
TRBJ2-5	-	TRBD1	TRBV28	CASRPGQYQETQYF	TGTGCCAGCCGGCCGGGACAGTACCAAGAGACCCAGTACTTC
TRBJ1-2	few	-	TRBV5-1	CASSLDMGSRMGYTF	TGCGCCAGCAGCTTGGACATGGGGTCTAGAATGGGCTACACCTTC
TRBJ1-1	-	TRBD1	TRBV18	CASSQGQGTFF	TGTGCCAGCTCACAGGGACAGGGAACTTTCTTT
TRBJ1-6	-	-	TRBV12-3/TRBV12-4	CASSLTTGSKRDSPLHF	TGTGCCAGCAGCTTGACCACAGGTTCTAAGAGGGATTCACCCCTCCACTTT
TRBJ1-4	-	-	TRBV20-1	CSARAGELFF	TGCAGTGCTAGGGCGGGGGAACTGTTTTTT
TRBJ2-1	-	-	TRBV11-2	CASSLDGREQFF	TGTGCCAGCAGCTTAGATGGTAGAGAGCAGTTCTTC
TRBJ2-7	many	TRBD2	TRBV6-6	CASSYSGGTYEQYF	TGTGCCAGCAGCTATAGCGGGGGGACCTACGAGCAGTACTTC
TRBJ2-3	-	TRBD2	TRBV7-9	CASSSLAGGGPDTQYF	TGTGCCAGCAGCTCCCTAGCGGGAGGGGGACCAGATACGCAGTATTTT
TRBJ1-2	-	-	TRBV19	CASSSGRRYGYTF	TGTGCCAGTAGTTCGGGGAGAAGGTATGGCTACACCTTC
TRBJ1-2	-	-	TRBV10-2	CASLGDGGYTF	TGCGCCAGCCTCGGGGATGGTGGCTACACCTTC
TRBJ1-5	-	-	TRBV20-1	CSAAPGGRNSNQPQHF	TGCAGTGCTGCCCCTGGGGGCAGGAATAGCAATCAGCCCCAGCATTTT
TRBJ1-1	-	-	TRBV20-1	CSASKGGSVEAFF	TGCAGTGCCAGCAAGGGGGGATCGGTTGAAGCTTTCTTT
TRBJ2-7	-	TRBD2	TRBV2	CASRGGTGGRDHPYEQYF	TGTGCCAGCAGGGGAGGAACGGGCGGGAGGGACCACCCCTACGAGCAGTACTTC
TRBJ1-4	-	-	TRBV28	CASSPPGHRPEKLFF	TGTGCCAGCAGTCCGCCGGGACACAGACCCGAAAAACTGTTTTTT